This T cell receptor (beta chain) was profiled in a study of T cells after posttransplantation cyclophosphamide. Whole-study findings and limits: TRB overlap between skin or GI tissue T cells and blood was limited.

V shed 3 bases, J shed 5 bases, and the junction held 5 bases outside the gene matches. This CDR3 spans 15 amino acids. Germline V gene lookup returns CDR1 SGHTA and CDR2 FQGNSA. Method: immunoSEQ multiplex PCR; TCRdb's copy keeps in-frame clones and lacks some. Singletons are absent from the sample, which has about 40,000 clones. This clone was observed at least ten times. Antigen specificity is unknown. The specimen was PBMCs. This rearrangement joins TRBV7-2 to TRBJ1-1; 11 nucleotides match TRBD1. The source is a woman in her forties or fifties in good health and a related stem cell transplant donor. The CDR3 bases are TGTGCCAGCAGCTTCGGTGGGACAGGGGGAACTGAAGCTTTCTTT. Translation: CASSFGGTGGTEAFF. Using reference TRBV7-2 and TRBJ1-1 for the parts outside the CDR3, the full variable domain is GAGVSQSPSNKVTEKGKDVELRCDPISGHTALYWYRQSLGQGLEFLIYFQGNSAPDKSGLPSDRFSAERTGGSVSTLTIQRTQQEDSAVYLCASSFGGTGGTEAFFGQGTRLTVV.